The present TCR beta chain was sequenced within a study of metastatic and nonmetastatic thyroid tumors. TCRdb reanalyzed the PCR reads via MiXCR. The sample has some 40,000 clones, 13% seen once. Every patient underwent thyroid surgery untreated. Germline V gene data show CDR1 as SGHRS and CDR2 as YFSETQ. This CDR3 region has 15 residues. V shed 1 base and J 2 bases; nucleotides not matched to a gene: 5. This clone was observed at least ten times. The chain is built from TRBV5-1 and TRBJ1-1, with TRBD1 matching 7 bases. The specimen was blood. The source is a female donor with papillary thyroid cancer or a benign thyroid nodule (not recorded which). Some clones in this sample may be carry-over from other donors' samples. For the CDR3, the DNA is TGCGCCAGCAGCTTGAACCGGGACAGTAACACTGAAGCTTTCTTT. Translating gives CASSLNRDSNTEAFF.